This entry lists 8 T cell receptor beta chains sequenced from one sample in a study of blood T cell repertoires in COVID-19. Clones were read by immunoSEQ multiplex PCR, and TCRdb kept only the in-frame ones, dropping some. The sample shows about 200,000 clones, 85% of them seen only once. Sample: PBMCs or T cells enriched from blood (not recorded which). These receptors were obtained from a man aged 35 to 55 who had recovered from COVID-19.

The chain is built from TRBV7-2 and TRBJ2-7, with 12 positions matching TRBD2. V was clipped by 4 bases and J by 2 bases; unmatched bases: 6. The CDR3 is 16 amino acids. The germline gives CDR1 SGHTA, CDR2 FQGNSA. The CDR3, as DNA: TGTGCCAGCAGCTCTCCCCTAGCGGGAGGGCCCTACGAGCAGTACTTC. Encoded protein: CASSSPLAGGPYEQYF.

The V call is TRBV15, the J call TRBJ2-7, with a weak D call TRBD1 (5 bases). CDR1 LNHNV and CDR2 YYDKDF come from the germline V gene (reference sequence). The CDR3 extends over 14 amino acids. V lost 4 bases, J lost 1 base, and 11 bases lay in between. The chain's CDR3 is CATSIGQLSYEQYF. For the CDR3, the DNA is TGTGCCACCAGCATTGGACAACTTTCCTACGAGCAGTACTTC.

The table lists this clone with a count of one. The chain is built from TRBV7-2 and TRBJ1-1; tentative D call: TRBD1 (6 bases). CDR1 is SGHTA, CDR2 FQGNSA, per germline. With 1 base removed from V and 5 bases from J, the gap between germline ends came to 11 bases. The CDR3 extends over 14 amino acids. The CDR3 spells CASSLERGLTEAFF. The CDR3 region has the DNA TGTGCCAGCAGCTTAGAGCGGGGGCTTACTGAAGCTTTCTTT.

V usage is TRBV14 and J usage is TRBJ1-6; 7 positions match TRBD1. Losses at the gene ends were 5 bases for V and 7 bases for J; bases not matched to a gene: 11. The CDR3 is 16 residues long. Looked up from germline, CDR1 is SGHDN and CDR2 is FVKESK. CDR3 bases: TGTGCCAGCAGCTCTACTAAGGGGGCTCGGAATTCACCCCTCCACTTT. This translates into CASSSTKGARNSPLHF.

This chain uses TRBV30 with TRBJ2-1; TRBD2 is a possible D gene (6 bases). This CDR3 contains 14 residues. CDR1 GTSNPN and CDR2 SVGIG come from the germline V gene (reference sequence). The V end was cut by 6 bases, the J end by 8 bases, with 20 bases between. In DNA, the CDR3 is TGTGCCTGCCCAGCCGGGGGTTGGGACCATGAGCAGTTCTTC. This sequence encodes CACPAGGWDHEQFF.

The chain employs TRBV6-1 and TRBJ2-1; D perhaps matches TRBD1 (5 bases). CDR1 MNHNS and CDR2 SASEGT come from the germline V gene. The CDR3 extends over 16 amino acids. V was pared by 2 bases and J by 3 bases, with 14 bases between. Here the CDR3 DNA reads TGTGCCAGCAGTGAATTTAGGGGTTCCGGCTACAATGAGCAGTTCTTC. Its protein is CASSEFRGSGYNEQFF.

The chain has TRBV7-2 and TRBJ1-5; 10 bases match TRBD1. J lost 6 bases, V lost 7 bases, and 9 bases had no gene match. This CDR3 region has 15 residues. Germline V CDR1 and CDR2: SGHTA, FQGNSA. CDR3 coding DNA: TGTGCCAGCACACGAGAAGGGACAGGGGTTCAGCCCCAGCATTTT. This translates into CASTREGTGVQPQHF.

This clone was found once. V gene TRBV7-8 combines with J gene TRBJ2-1, with 11 bases lining up with TRBD2. The trim removed 1 base at V and 3 bases at J, leaving 8 bases unmatched. The CDR3 has 18 residues. Germline-derived CDR1 and CDR2 are SGHVS and FQNEAQ. CDR3 nucleotide sequence: TGTGCCAGCAGCTTAGGACTAGCGGGGAGTGTGGGCTACAATGAGCAGTTCTTC. Encoded protein: CASSLGLAGSVGYNEQFF.